This T cell receptor beta chain is from a study of cytomegalovirus exposure and HLA in healthy donors. The PCR ran on 60 Vbeta and 13 Jbeta primers. The protocol was immunoSEQ multiplex PCR, while the TCRdb copy is restricted to in-frame clones and leaves out a portion. The sample lists under 200,000 clones; approximately 78% were seen once. The study's findings and limits: The authors considered a cluster of highly shared sequence variants likely to be a sequencing artifact. In a later analysis, common viral pathogens appeared linked to several of the most significant clusters. Specificity of a few CMV-associated chains for CMV antigens was verified in vitro. Researchers had no immune exposure information except CMV serostatus available.

Unmatched junction bases numbered 7, after V lost 5 bases and J lost 0 bases. Per germline, CDR1 MDHEN and CDR2 SYDVKM. CDR3 length equals 16 residues. To note about this clone: Its antigen is still unknown.

Sample: PBMCs. The chain has TRBV28 and TRBJ2-1; TRBD1 matches 7 bases. This TCR was sampled from a woman under 30 in good health and CMV-seronegative. In DNA, the CDR3 is TGTGCCAGCAGTCCCCAGGGGGAGAGCTCCTACAATGAGCAGTTCTTC. This sequence encodes CASSPQGESSYNEQFF.